This TCR beta chain originates from a study of T cell responses to AZD1222 COVID-19 vaccine. Study as a whole: Second-dose groups at about 4 or about 12 weeks were pooled.

CDR3 length equals 14 residues. Germline CDR1 MDHEN, CDR2 SYDVKM. Trimming shortened V by 2 bases and J by 8 bases, and 15 bases separated the two germline ends. Repertoires were generated with immunoSEQ multiplex PCR, while TCRdb's copy carries only in-frame clones and drops some. Among 95,000 to 150,000 clones listed, 70% to 90% were seen once. This clone was seen just once. Its matching antigen is unknown. Study-wide findings and caveats: Compared with day 0, the breadth and depth of the Spike-specific TCR repertoire rose significantly after two doses of AZD1222.

This TCR derives from an adult in good health. The chain uses TRBV28 and TRBJ1-2; TRBD1 is a possible D gene (5 bases). The material sequenced was peripheral blood, taken on day 0 of AZD1222 vaccination. The CDR3 sequence: CASSLDGTAQGYTF. The CDR3 nucleotides read TGTGCCAGCAGTTTAGATGGGACGGCTCAAGGCTACACCTTC.